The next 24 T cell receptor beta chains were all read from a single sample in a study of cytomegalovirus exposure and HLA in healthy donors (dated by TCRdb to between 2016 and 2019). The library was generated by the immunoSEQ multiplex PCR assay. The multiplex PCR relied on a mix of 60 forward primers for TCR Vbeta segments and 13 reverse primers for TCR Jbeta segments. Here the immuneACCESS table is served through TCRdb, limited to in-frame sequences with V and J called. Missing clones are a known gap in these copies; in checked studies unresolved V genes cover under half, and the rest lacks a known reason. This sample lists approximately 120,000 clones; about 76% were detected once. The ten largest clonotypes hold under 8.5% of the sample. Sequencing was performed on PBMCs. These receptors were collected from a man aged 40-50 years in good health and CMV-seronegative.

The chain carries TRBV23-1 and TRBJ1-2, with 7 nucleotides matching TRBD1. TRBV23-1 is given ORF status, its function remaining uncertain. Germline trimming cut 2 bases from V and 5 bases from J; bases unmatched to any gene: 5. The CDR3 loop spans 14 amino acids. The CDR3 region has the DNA TGCGCCAGCAGTCAAGGCGGGACAGCTTATGGCTACACCTTC. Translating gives CASSQGGTAYGYTF.

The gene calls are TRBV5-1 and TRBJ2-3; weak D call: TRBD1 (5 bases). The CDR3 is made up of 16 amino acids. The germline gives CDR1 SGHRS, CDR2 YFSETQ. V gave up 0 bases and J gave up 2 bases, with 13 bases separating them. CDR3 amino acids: CASSLADRRYTDTQYF. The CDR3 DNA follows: TGCGCCAGCAGCTTGGCCGACAGAAGATACACAGATACGCAGTATTTT.

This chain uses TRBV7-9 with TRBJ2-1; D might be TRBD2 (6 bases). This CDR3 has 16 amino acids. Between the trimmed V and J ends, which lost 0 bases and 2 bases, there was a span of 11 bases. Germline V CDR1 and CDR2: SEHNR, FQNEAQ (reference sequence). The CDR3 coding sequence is TGTGCCAGCAGCTTAGCGCTCGGGAGTACCTACAATGAGCAGTTCTTC. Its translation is CASSLALGSTYNEQFF.

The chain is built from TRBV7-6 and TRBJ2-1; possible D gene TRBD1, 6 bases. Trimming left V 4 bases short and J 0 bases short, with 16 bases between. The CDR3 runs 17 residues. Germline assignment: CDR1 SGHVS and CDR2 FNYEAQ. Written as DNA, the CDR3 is TGTGCCAGCAGCTCAGGCGGACAGTGGATCTCCTACAATGAGCAGTTCTTC. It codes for CASSSGGQWISYNEQFF.

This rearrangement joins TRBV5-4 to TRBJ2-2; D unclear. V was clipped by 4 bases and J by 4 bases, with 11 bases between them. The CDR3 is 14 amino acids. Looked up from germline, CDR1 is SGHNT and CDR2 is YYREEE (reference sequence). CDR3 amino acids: CASSTVPSTGELFF. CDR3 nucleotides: TGTGCCAGCAGCACAGTCCCGAGCACCGGGGAGCTGTTTTTT.

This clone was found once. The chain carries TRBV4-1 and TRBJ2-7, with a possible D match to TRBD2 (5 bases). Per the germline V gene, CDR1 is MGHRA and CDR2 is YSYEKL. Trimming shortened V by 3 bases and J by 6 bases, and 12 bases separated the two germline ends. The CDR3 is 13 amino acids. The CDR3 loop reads CASSHESGVEQYF. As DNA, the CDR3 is TGCGCCAGCAGCCATGAATCCGGGGTCGAGCAGTACTTC.

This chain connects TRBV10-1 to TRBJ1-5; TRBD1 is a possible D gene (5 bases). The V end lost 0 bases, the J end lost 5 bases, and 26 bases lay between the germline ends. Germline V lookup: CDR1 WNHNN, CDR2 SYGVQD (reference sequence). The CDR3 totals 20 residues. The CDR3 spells CASSESRATLSRGSDQPQHF. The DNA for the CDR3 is TGCGCCAGCAGTGAGTCGAGGGCCACCCTCTCCCGGGGGTCAGATCAGCCCCAGCATTTT.

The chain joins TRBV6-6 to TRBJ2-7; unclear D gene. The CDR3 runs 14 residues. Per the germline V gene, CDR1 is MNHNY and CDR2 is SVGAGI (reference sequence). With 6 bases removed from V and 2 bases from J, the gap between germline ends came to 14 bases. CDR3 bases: TGTGCCAGCAGCCCCCTGAGCTACGCCTACGAGCAGTACTTC. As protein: CASSPLSYAYEQYF.

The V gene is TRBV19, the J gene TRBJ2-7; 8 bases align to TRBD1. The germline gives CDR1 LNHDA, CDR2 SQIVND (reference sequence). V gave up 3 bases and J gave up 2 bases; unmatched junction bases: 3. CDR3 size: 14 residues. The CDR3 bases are TGTGCCAGTAGTATCCAGGGGGCAGCCTACGAGCAGTACTTC. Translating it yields CASSIQGAAYEQYF. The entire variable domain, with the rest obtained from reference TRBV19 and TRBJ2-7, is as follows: DGGITQSPKYLFRKEGQNVTLSCEQNLNHDAMYWYRQDPGQGLRLIYYSQIVNDFQKGDIAEGYSVSREKKESFPLTVTSAQKNPTAFYLCASSIQGAAYEQYFGPGTRLTVT.

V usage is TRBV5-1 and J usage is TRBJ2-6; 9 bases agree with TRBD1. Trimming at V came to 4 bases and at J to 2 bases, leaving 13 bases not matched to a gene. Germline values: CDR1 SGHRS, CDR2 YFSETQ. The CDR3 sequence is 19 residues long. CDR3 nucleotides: TGCGCCAGCAGCACAATTCCGGGACAGGGAATACCTGGGGCCAACGTCCTGACTTTC. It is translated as CASSTIPGQGIPGANVLTF.

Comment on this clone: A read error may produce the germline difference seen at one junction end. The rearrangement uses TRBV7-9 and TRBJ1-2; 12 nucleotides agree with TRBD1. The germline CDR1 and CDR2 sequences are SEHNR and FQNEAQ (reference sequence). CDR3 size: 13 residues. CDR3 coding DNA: TGTGCCAGCAGATCCGGGACAGGGGGCGGCTACCCCTTC. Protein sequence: CASRSGTGGGYPF.

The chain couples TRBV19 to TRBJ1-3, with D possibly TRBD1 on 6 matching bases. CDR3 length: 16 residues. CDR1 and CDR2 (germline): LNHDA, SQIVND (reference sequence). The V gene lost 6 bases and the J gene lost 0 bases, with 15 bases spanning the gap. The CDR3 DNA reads TGTGCCAGTAGGTCTGGGGGCGGAATCTCTGGAAACACCATATATTTT. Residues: CASRSGGGISGNTIYF.

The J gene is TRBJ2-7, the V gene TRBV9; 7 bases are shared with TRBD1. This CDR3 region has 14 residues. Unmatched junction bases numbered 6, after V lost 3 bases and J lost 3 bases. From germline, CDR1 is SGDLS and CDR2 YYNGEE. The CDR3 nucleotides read TGTGCCAGCAGCGGGTCGACAGGGATCTACGAGCAGTACTTC. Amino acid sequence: CASSGSTGIYEQYF.

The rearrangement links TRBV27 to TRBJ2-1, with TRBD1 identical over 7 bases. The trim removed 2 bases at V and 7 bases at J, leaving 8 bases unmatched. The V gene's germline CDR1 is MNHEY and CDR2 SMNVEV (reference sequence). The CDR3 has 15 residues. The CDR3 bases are TGTGCCAGCAGTTTACGGGACAGTTTTACAAATGAGCAGTTCTTC. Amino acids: CASSLRDSFTNEQFF.

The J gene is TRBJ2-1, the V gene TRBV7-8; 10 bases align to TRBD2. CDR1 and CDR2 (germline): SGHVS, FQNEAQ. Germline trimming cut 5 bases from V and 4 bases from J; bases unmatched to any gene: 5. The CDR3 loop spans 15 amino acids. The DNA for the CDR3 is TGTGCCAGCAGCAATAGCGGGGGGATGTACAATGAGCAGTTCTTC. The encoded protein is CASSNSGGMYNEQFF. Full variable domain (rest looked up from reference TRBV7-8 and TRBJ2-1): GAGVSQSPRYKVAKRGQDVALRCDPISGHVSLFWYQQALGQGPEFLTYFQNEAQLDKSGLPSDRFFAERPEGSVSTLKIQRTQQEDSAVYLCASSNSGGMYNEQFFGPGTRLTVL.

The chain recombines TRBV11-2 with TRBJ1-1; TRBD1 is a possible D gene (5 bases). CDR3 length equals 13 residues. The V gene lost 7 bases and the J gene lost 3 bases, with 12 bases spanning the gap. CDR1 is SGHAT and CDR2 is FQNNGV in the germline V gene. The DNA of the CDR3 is TGTGCCAGCACAGAGGGGAGGGACACTGAAGCTTTCTTT. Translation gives CASTEGRDTEAFF.

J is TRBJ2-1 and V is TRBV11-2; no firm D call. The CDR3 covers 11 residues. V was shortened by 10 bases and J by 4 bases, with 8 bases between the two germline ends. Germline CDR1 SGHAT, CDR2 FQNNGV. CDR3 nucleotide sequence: TGTGCCACAACGGAGTACAATGAGCAGTTCTTC. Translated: CATTEYNEQFF.

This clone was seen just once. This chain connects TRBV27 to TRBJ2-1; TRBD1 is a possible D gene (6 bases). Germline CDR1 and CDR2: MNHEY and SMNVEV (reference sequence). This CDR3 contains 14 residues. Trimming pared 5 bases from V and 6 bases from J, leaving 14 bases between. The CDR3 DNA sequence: TGTGCCAGCAGTGTGGACGAAGGGGGCAATGAGCAGTTCTTC. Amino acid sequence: CASSVDEGGNEQFF.

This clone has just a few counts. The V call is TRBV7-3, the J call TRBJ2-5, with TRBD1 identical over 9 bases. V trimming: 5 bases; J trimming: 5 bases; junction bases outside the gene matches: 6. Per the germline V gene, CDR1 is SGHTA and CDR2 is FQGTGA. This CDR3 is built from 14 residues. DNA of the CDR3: TGTGCCAGCAGCGCGACAGGGGGAAAGGAGACCCAGTACTTC. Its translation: CASSATGGKETQYF.

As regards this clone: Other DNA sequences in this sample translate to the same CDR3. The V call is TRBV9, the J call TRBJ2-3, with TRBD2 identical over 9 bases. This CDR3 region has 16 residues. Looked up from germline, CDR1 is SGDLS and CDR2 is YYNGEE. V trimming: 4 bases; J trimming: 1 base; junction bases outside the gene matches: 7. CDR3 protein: CASSLGGGGGTDTQYF. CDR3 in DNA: TGTGCCAGCAGCCTCGGGGGCGGGGGGGGCACAGATACGCAGTATTTT.

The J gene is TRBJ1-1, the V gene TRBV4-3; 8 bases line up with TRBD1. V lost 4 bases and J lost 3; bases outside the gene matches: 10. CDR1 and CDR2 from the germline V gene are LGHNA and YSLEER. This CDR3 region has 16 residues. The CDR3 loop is CASSRLSDRVDTEAFF. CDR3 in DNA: TGCGCCAGCAGCCGCCTATCGGACAGGGTGGACACTGAAGCTTTCTTT.

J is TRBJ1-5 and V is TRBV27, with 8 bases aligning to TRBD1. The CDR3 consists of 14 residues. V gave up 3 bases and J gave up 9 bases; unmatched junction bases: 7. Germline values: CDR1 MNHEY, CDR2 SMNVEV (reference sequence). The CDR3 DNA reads TGTGCCAGCAGTTTTCGACAGGGGATCCCGCCCCAGCATTTT. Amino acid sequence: CASSFRQGIPPQHF.

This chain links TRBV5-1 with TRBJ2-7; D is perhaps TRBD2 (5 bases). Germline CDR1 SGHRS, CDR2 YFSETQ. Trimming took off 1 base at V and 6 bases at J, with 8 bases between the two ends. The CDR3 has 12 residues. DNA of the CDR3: TGCGCCAGCAGCTTGAGCGGATTCGAGCAGTACTTC. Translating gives CASSLSGFEQYF.

For the CDR3, the DNA is TGTGCCAGCAGTTCAATCCTCGACAGTAACTATGGCTACACCTTC. It translates to CASSSILDSNYGYTF. The chain has TRBV28 and TRBJ1-2; TRBD1 is a possible D gene (5 bases). Trimming left V 4 bases short and J 1 base short, with 13 bases between. The CDR3 extends over 15 amino acids. Germline V gene data show CDR1 as MDHEN and CDR2 as SYDVKM.